This TCR beta chain was recovered during a study of cytomegalovirus exposure and HLA in healthy donors. Findings of the study overall: Several top significant clusters appeared, in a later analysis, to be linked to common viral pathogens. Clonal expansion was found to be greater in HLA-associated TCR beta chains than in equally common others in a later analysis.

As regards this clone: Its antigen is not known.

V lost 4 bases and J lost 0; bases outside the gene matches: 6. Germline V CDR1 and CDR2: SGHKS, YYEKEE (reference sequence). This CDR3 comprises 16 residues. 13 Jbeta primers and 60 Vbeta primers were used for the PCR. Only in-frame clones appear in the TCRdb table, and some are missing; sequencing was by immunoSEQ multiplex PCR. Its table records around 52,000 clones. Sequencing input: PBMCs. The V gene is TRBV5-5, the J gene TRBJ1-2; 10 nucleotides line up with TRBD1. The receptor was derived from a woman in her forties or fifties in good health and CMV-seropositive. The CDR3 sequence is CASSHTGTGANYGYTF. The DNA of the CDR3 is TGTGCCAGCAGCCACACCGGGACAGGGGCTAACTATGGCTACACCTTC.